The rows below give T cell receptor beta chains drawn from one sample of a study of cytomegalovirus exposure and HLA in healthy donors. Here immunoSEQ multiplex PCR was the method, and the copy in TCRdb shows in-frame clones only, minus some. Here the sample spans 100,000 to 150,000 clones, over 60% being singletons. The specimen sequenced was PBMCs. These receptors were collected from a woman aged 40 to 50 in good health and CMV-seronegative. Each CDR3 is given with its conserved first and last residue. A D gene is named only where the DNA matches it firmly. Size is stated for part of the rows, as once, few or many counts, or as a class when the clone is expanded.

J gene | clone size | D gene | V gene | CDR3 DNA | CDR3 protein
TRBJ2-3 | . | TRBD2 | TRBV27 | TGTGCCAGCAGTTTGACTAGCGGGGGAACCCAAGATACGCAGTATTTT | CASSLTSGGTQDTQYF
TRBJ1-5 | once | TRBD1 | TRBV28 | TGTGCCAGCAGCCCCGGAATCTCGGGACAGGGGACTCAGCCCCAGCATTTT | CASSPGISGQGTQPQHF
TRBJ2-2 | . | TRBD2 | TRBV4-1 | TGCGCCAGCAGCCGCCTTAGCGGGAGGGCCGGTAGCGGCGGGGAGCTGTTTTTT | CASSRLSGRAGSGGELFF
TRBJ2-7 | . | . | TRBV18 | TGTGCCAGCTCACCCGGGATCTCCTACGAGCAGTACTTC | CASSPGISYEQYF
TRBJ2-1 | . | . | TRBV28 | TGTGCCAGCAGTTTAATCATGACTGGCCCTGGGAATGAGCAGTTCTTC | CASSLIMTGPGNEQFF
TRBJ2-1 | . | TRBD2 | TRBV11-2 | TGTGCCAGCAGCCCCTTTCTCGGCGGGAGCGACTCCTACAATGAGCAGTTCTTC | CASSPFLGGSDSYNEQFF
TRBJ2-1 | once | TRBD2 | TRBV28 | TGTGCCAGCAGTGGGACTAGCGTCCACAATGAGCAGTTCTTC | CASSGTSVHNEQFF
TRBJ2-1 | many | TRBD1 | TRBV4-3 | TGCGCCAGCAGCCAAATAAAGTCGGGACAGGGTACTAATGAGCAGTTCTTC | CASSQIKSGQGTNEQFF
TRBJ2-1 | . | TRBD2 | TRBV5-1 | TGCGCCAGCAGCCCGAATCCTAGCGGGAGTGGCAATGAGCAGTTCTTC | CASSPNPSGSGNEQFF
TRBJ2-7 | . | . | TRBV5-1 | TGCGCCAGCAGAGCCCAACCCGGACAGACTTCCTACGAGCAGTACTTC | CASRAQPGQTSYEQYF
TRBJ1-4 | . | TRBD1 | TRBV5-1 | TGCGCCAGCAGCTTGGCGGCAGGGGGTGAAAAACTGTTTTTT | CASSLAAGGEKLFF
TRBJ2-3 | . | . | TRBV7-6 | TGTGCCAGCAGCTCCCGATACAGGGCGGATACGCAGTATTTT | CASSSRYRADTQYF
TRBJ2-3 | . | . | TRBV7-2 | TGTGCCAGCAGCCTTTACGGGAGTCGTTTAAGCACAGATACGCAGTATTTT | CASSLYGSRLSTDTQYF
TRBJ1-1 | . | TRBD1 | TRBV5-1 | TGCGCCAGCAGTTCACGACAGGGAGGAACTGAAGCTTTCTTT | CASSSRQGGTEAFF
TRBJ2-7 | few | TRBD1 | TRBV5-1 | TGCGCCAGCAGCCCACAGGGGGCGTACGAGCAGTACTTC | CASSPQGAYEQYF
TRBJ2-7 | . | . | TRBV18 | TGTGCCAGCTCACCCGGGGAATACGAGCAGTACTTC | CASSPGEYEQYF
TRBJ2-3 | . | . | TRBV20-1 | TGCAGTGCCCCCCGGGATACGCAGTATTTT | CSAPRDTQYF
TRBJ2-7 | few | . | TRBV9 | TGTGCCAGCAGCCCCAGAACAGGTAACCCCTACGAGCAGTACTTC | CASSPRTGNPYEQYF
TRBJ1-2 | . | . | TRBV6-1 | TGTGCCAGCAGCATTATCTCCGGGACAATTGATGGCTACACCTTC | CASSIISGTIDGYTF
TRBJ2-7 | . | TRBD1 | TRBV11-1 | TGTGCCAGCAGGACAGGGCGGAAGCACGAGCAGTACTTC | CASRTGRKHEQYF
TRBJ2-2 | . | . | TRBV9 | TGTGCCAGCAGCATAGACGACGGACAGACTACAAGGGAGCTGTTTTTT | CASSIDDGQTTRELFF
TRBJ1-6 | . | . | TRBV6-5 | TGTGCCAGCAAGAGACAGGTGGAATCACCCCTCCACTTT | CASKRQVESPLHF
TRBJ1-2 | . | . | TRBV18 | TGTGCCAGCTCACCATCGGGGGGCGCATCCTATGGCTACACCTTC | CASSPSGGASYGYTF
TRBJ2-2 | once | . | TRBV11-3 | TGTGCCAGCAGCAAAGAGGGCCTCAACACCGGGGAGCTGTTTTTT | CASSKEGLNTGELFF
TRBJ2-1 | . | TRBD2 | TRBV28 | TGTGCCAGCAGGACCCCAGCGGGAGGGATGAACAATGAGCAGTTCTTC | CASRTPAGGMNNEQFF
TRBJ2-7 | . | . | TRBV11-2 | TGTGCCAGCAGCTCTCTAGTGTTCGAATACGAGCAGTACTTC | CASSSLVFEYEQYF
TRBJ1-2 | . | TRBD1 | TRBV5-1 | TGCGCCAGCAGCCGCGGGACAGCCAACTATGGCTACACCTTC | CASSRGTANYGYTF
TRBJ2-1 | . | . | TRBV6-5 | TGTGCCAGCAGTTCTCTTAGCCGGTACAATGAGCAGTTCTTC | CASSSLSRYNEQFF
TRBJ2-3 | few | TRBD2 | TRBV7-2 | TGTGCCAGCAGCTTGCGGGAGGGGGATACGCAGTATTTT | CASSLREGDTQYF
TRBJ1-5 | . | . | TRBV6-1 | TGTGCCAGCAACTTGAGGGATAGCAATCAGCCCCAGCATTTT | CASNLRDSNQPQHF
TRBJ2-5 | . | TRBD1 | TRBV28 | TGTGCCAGCAGCTCTATCTCCGGGACAGCCCGCGAAGAGACCCAGTACTTC | CASSSISGTAREETQYF
TRBJ2-7 | once | . | TRBV20-1 | TGCAGTGCTAGACAGGTAACCGAGCAGTACTTC | CSARQVTEQYF
TRBJ2-3 | . | . | TRBV11-2 | TGTGCCAGCAGCCTTAGGGGCCGAGTCCTCAGCACAGATACGCAGTATTTT | CASSLRGRVLSTDTQYF
TRBJ2-1 | few | . | TRBV6-1 | TGTGCCAGCAGTGACAGGTTAATGTCCTACAATGAGCAGTTCTTC | CASSDRLMSYNEQFF
TRBJ1-2 | . | TRBD1 | TRBV29-1 | TGCAGCGGCGCCCGGGACAGGGACTACACCTTC | CSGARDRDYTF
TRBJ1-1 | . | . | TRBV5-1 | TGCGCCAGCAGCCCCGGGTTAGCTAGCCTCCAGGGGACTGAAGCTTTCTTT | CASSPGLASLQGTEAFF
TRBJ2-5 | . | TRBD1 | TRBV19 | TGTGCCAGTAACACGGGACAGGGGATTGGAGAGACCCAGTACTTC | CASNTGQGIGETQYF
TRBJ1-6 | few | TRBD1 | TRBV5-4 | TGTGCCAGCAGAACGGACAGGACCCATAATTCACCCCTCCACTTT | CASRTDRTHNSPLHF
TRBJ2-3 | . | . | TRBV28 | TGTGCCAGCAGCTCAACCAGGGATGGTTCAGATACGCAGTATTTT | CASSSTRDGSDTQYF
TRBJ1-3 | . | . | TRBV7-6 | TGTGCCAGCAGCTTGGGAGCTGGAAACACCATATATTTT | CASSLGAGNTIYF
TRBJ2-3 | . | TRBD2 | TRBV5-8 | TGTGCCAGCAGCAGGACTAGCGGGCCGACTACAGATACGCAGTATTTT | CASSRTSGPTTDTQYF
TRBJ2-5 | . | TRBD2 | TRBV4-1 | TGCGCCAGCAGCCAGGATCCCCCTTGGTTTAGCGGGAGGGCCGGGGAGACCCAGTACTTC | CASSQDPPWFSGRAGETQYF
TRBJ2-3 | . | . | TRBV29-1 | TGCAGCGTTGGGCACAGGGAAGATACGCAGTATTTT | CSVGHREDTQYF
TRBJ1-4 | . | . | TRBV11-2 | TGTGCCAGCAGCGCAAAGGGGGCAACTAATGAAAAACTGTTTTTT | CASSAKGATNEKLFF